This T cell receptor beta chain stems from a study of shared clonotypes between healthy human individuals. Study at large: Researchers drew samples from two women and three men aged 18 to 49.

V was pared by 0 bases and J by 5 bases, with 10 bases between. The CDR3 consists of 15 residues. Germline lookup yields CDR1 KGHSH and CDR2 LQKENI. In the case of this clone: Its target is unknown.

Overall study findings and caveats: Researchers sampled blood only, noting tissue repertoires likely differ.

CD45RO-negative cells were positively selected for CCR7, leaving out terminally differentiated effector memory CD45RA+ cells. Repertoires were generated with immunoSEQ multiplex PCR, while TCRdb's copy carries only in-frame clones and drops some. The sample shows about 1,900,000 clones, about 95% of them seen only once. The source of this sequence is a man aged 18-30 years in good health. V is TRBV18 and J is TRBJ1-4; D remains ambiguous. Sample: naive CD8+ T cells sorted from blood. The CDR3 protein is CASSPPTVENEKLFF. The CDR3 coding sequence is TGTGCCAGCTCACCACCGACGGTCGAAAATGAAAAACTGTTTTTT. Full variable domain (missing parts from reference TRBV18 and TRBJ1-4): NAGVMQNPRHLVRRRGQEARLRCSPMKGHSHVYWYRQLPEEGLKFMVYLQKENIIDESGMPKERFSAEFPKEGPSILRIQQVVRGDSAAYFCASSPPTVENEKLFFGSGTQLSVL.